These 24 T cell receptor beta chains were sequenced from one sample in a study of OX40 agonist ivuxolimab in advanced cancers. Clones were read by immunoSEQ multiplex PCR, and TCRdb kept only the in-frame ones, dropping some. This table holds fewer than 15,000 clones, 75% to 90% found once. The source material was CD4+ or CD8+ T cells sorted from blood, sampled in a trial of the OX40 agonist ivuxolimab. Every receptor here comes from an adult with an advanced solid tumor such as melanoma, head and neck, liver or kidney cancer.

This rearrangement joins TRBV27 to TRBJ1-1; D is possibly TRBD1 (6 bases). This CDR3 is 16 amino acids long. Trimming shortened V by 2 bases and J by 4 bases, and 17 bases separated the two germline ends. The germline gives CDR1 MNHEY, CDR2 SMNVEV (reference sequence). CDR3 loop: CASSLMPGVSGTEAFF. The DNA for the CDR3 is TGTGCCAGCAGTTTAATGCCAGGGGTCTCGGGCACTGAAGCTTTCTTT.

V is TRBV27 and J is TRBJ2-3; TRBD2 agrees at 10 bases. V shed 5 bases, J shed 6 bases, and the junction held 8 bases outside the gene matches. The CDR3 has 15 amino acids. Germline CDR1 is MNHEY and CDR2 is SMNVEV (reference sequence). Here the CDR3 DNA reads TGTGCCAGCAGTCCCCAAACTAGCGGGGCGGATACGCAGTATTTT. Its translation: CASSPQTSGADTQYF.

The chain has TRBV4-1 and TRBJ1-1; D is possibly TRBD1 (5 bases). Germline CDR1 and CDR2: MGHRA and YSYEKL. Trimming took off 4 bases at V and 1 base at J, with 16 bases between the two ends. The CDR3 runs 16 residues. The CDR3 bases are TGCGCCAGCAGCCCTGGTACGACAGCAAAGAACACTGAAGCTTTCTTT. This gives the protein CASSPGTTAKNTEAFF.

Only one count was recorded for this clone. The gene calls are TRBV10-1 and TRBJ1-2; D is unresolved. This CDR3 is 13 amino acids long. V shed 6 bases and J shed 2 bases, with 10 bases lying between them. Per germline, CDR1 WNHNN and CDR2 SYGVQD (reference sequence). The CDR3 DNA is TGCGCCAGCAGCTCGCGAGGAAACTATGGCTACACCTTC. Its translation: CASSSRGNYGYTF.

The V call is TRBV10-3, the J call TRBJ2-5; no clear D gene. CDR1 and CDR2 (germline): ENHRY, SYGVKD. V dropped 4 bases and J dropped 0 bases, with 6 bases sitting between them. This CDR3 spans 13 amino acids. The CDR3, as DNA: TGTGCCATCAGTGGTGGCTACCAAGAGACCCAGTACTTC. Translated, it gives CAISGGYQETQYF.

The chain couples TRBV2 to TRBJ2-7; D remains ambiguous. CDR3 length: 13 residues. Deletions cut 5 bases from V and 0 bases from J, with 8 bases between. Germline lookup yields CDR1 SNHLY and CDR2 FYNNEI. The CDR3 region has the DNA TGTGCCAGCAGTTATGGGCCCTCCTACGAGCAGTACTTC. This gives the protein CASSYGPSYEQYF.

This chain links TRBV11-2 with TRBJ1-2; a weak D match, TRBD1 (5 bases). The CDR3 has 14 residues. Germline V lookup: CDR1 SGHAT, CDR2 FQNNGV. The V end lost 3 bases, the J end lost 4 bases, and 12 bases lay between the germline ends. The chain's CDR3 is CASSFGAKGYGYTF. CDR3 coding DNA: TGTGCCAGCAGCTTTGGGGCGAAGGGCTATGGCTACACCTTC.

The chain recombines TRBV4-1 with TRBJ1-1; no definite D call. Germline V lookup: CDR1 MGHRA, CDR2 YSYEKL. The length of the CDR3 is 15 residues. V was clipped by 3 bases and J by 1 base, with 12 bases between them. Here the CDR3 reads CASSHLVSGNTEAFF. The DNA for the CDR3 is TGCGCCAGCAGCCATCTAGTCAGTGGGAACACTGAAGCTTTCTTT.

The gene calls are TRBV5-4 and TRBJ2-4; D ambiguous. V was trimmed by 2 bases and J by 3 bases, leaving 0 bases between them. The CDR3 runs 11 residues. Germline CDR1 SGHNT, CDR2 YYREEE (reference sequence). The CDR3 region is CASSFKNIQYF. The CDR3 DNA sequence: TGTGCCAGCAGCTTCAAAAACATTCAGTACTTC. The entire variable domain, with the rest obtained from reference TRBV5-4 and TRBJ2-4, is as follows: ETGVTQSPTHLIKTRGQQVTLRCSSQSGHNTVSWYQQALGQGPQFIFQYYREEENGRGNFPPRFSGLQFPNYSSELNVNALELDDSALYLCASSFKNIQYFGAGTRLSVL.

The genes are TRBV5-8 and TRBJ2-2, with a possible D match to TRBD2 (5 bases). The CDR3 sequence is 16 residues long. V lost 3 bases and J 2 bases, leaving 14 bases between the germline ends. From germline, CDR1 is SGHTS and CDR2 YDEGEE. CDR3 DNA: TGTGCCAGCAGCTCCTCCTTAGCGACAAACACCGGGGAGCTGTTTTTT. This sequence encodes CASSSSLATNTGELFF.

The chain joins TRBV18 to TRBJ1-2; 9 nucleotides match TRBD1. The junction had 3 bases not matched to a gene; V was cut back by 3 bases and J by 4 bases. CDR1 KGHSH and CDR2 LQKENI come from the germline V gene. The CDR3 loop spans 14 amino acids. The CDR3 DNA reads TGTGCCAGCTCACCGGGACAGGGCCTCTATGGCTACACCTTC. As protein: CASSPGQGLYGYTF.

The V call is TRBV9, the J call TRBJ2-1; 12 bases match TRBD2. This CDR3 comprises 15 residues. V lost 0 bases, J lost 9 bases, and 4 bases stayed unmatched. The germline CDR1 and CDR2 sequences are SGDLS and YYNGEE. The chain's CDR3 is CASSVALAGGREQFF. CDR3 DNA sequence: TGTGCCAGCAGCGTAGCCCTAGCGGGGGGGCGTGAGCAGTTCTTC.

This clone was found once. The V call is TRBV2, the J call TRBJ1-2; the match to TRBD1 covers 8 bases. Per germline, CDR1 SNHLY and CDR2 FYNNEI. Trimming removed 4 bases from V and 0 bases from J; junction bases left unmatched: 4. The CDR3 contains 15 residues. In DNA form, the CDR3 reads TGTGCCAGCAGTGGGTTGGGACAGGCTAACTATGGCTACACCTTC. Translated: CASSGLGQANYGYTF.

The chain links TRBV27 to TRBJ2-7, with a possible D match to TRBD2 (5 bases). The CDR3 is made up of 14 amino acids. Germline CDR1 reads MNHEY; CDR2 reads SMNVEV (reference sequence). The V end was cut by 0 bases, the J end by 0 bases, with 6 bases between. CDR3 amino acids: CASSLSGSSYEQYF. The CDR3 coding sequence is TGTGCCAGCAGTTTATCGGGGAGCTCCTACGAGCAGTACTTC.

J is TRBJ1-5 and V is TRBV7-8; D ambiguous. The CDR3 spans 15 residues. The germline V and J ends were trimmed by 0 bases and 1 base, with 7 bases remaining between them. CDR1 SGHVS and CDR2 FQNEAQ come from the germline V gene. As DNA, the CDR3 is TGTGCCAGCAGCTTAGCGGGAAGAAGCAATCAGCCCCAGCATTTT. Translated: CASSLAGRSNQPQHF.

This chain uses TRBV9 with TRBJ2-7; possible D gene TRBD2, 6 bases. Germline lookup yields CDR1 SGDLS and CDR2 YYNGEE. V was clipped by 0 bases and J by 2 bases, with 12 bases between them. The CDR3 totals 15 residues. CDR3 nucleotide sequence: TGTGCCAGCAGCGTAGAGGTGGGAGGCCCCTACGAGCAGTACTTC. Its translation: CASSVEVGGPYEQYF.

The rearrangement links TRBV28 to TRBJ2-1; 11 positions agree with TRBD1. This CDR3 comprises 15 residues. CDR1 is MDHEN, CDR2 SYDVKM, per germline. Losses at the gene ends were 7 bases for V and 10 bases for J; bases not matched to a gene: 12. The CDR3 DNA sequence: TGTGCCAGCAAAGGGGGGACAGGGGGTCTTTGGGAGCAGTTCTTC. This codes for CASKGGTGGLWEQFF.

V is TRBV7-8 and J is TRBJ2-1; TRBD2 matches at 7 bases. The germline V gene encodes CDR1 SGHVS and CDR2 FQNEAQ. The CDR3 runs to 16 residues. V shed 8 bases, J shed 1 base, and the junction held 11 bases outside the gene matches. CDR3 in amino acids: CASVGGEWASYNEQFF. As DNA, the CDR3 is TGTGCCAGCGTTGGGGGGGAGTGGGCATCCTACAATGAGCAGTTCTTC.

This clone is a singleton in its sample. The chain uses TRBV9 and TRBJ2-1; 10 positions match TRBD2. Germline loops: CDR1 SGDLS, CDR2 YYNGEE. The CDR3 totals 16 residues. Trimming took 0 bases from V and 7 from J; bases not matched to a gene: 7. The CDR3 region is CASSVGLGTSVNEQFF. The CDR3 nucleotides are TGTGCCAGCAGCGTAGGTCTCGGGACTAGCGTAAATGAGCAGTTCTTC.

This rearrangement joins TRBV11-2 to TRBJ2-7; D call uncertain. The CDR3 consists of 14 residues. Between the trimmed V and J ends, which lost 0 bases and 3 bases, there was a span of 9 bases. Germline-derived CDR1 and CDR2 are SGHAT and FQNNGV. The chain's CDR3 is CASSLDSGSYEQYF. DNA for the CDR3: TGTGCCAGCAGCTTAGATTCTGGTAGCTACGAGCAGTACTTC. The variable domain in full, with the rest retrieved from reference TRBV11-2 and TRBJ2-7, is EAGVAQSPRYKIIEKRQSVAFWCNPISGHATLYWYQQILGQGPKLLIQFQNNGVVDDSQLPKDRFSAERLKGVDSTLKIQPAKLEDSAVYLCASSLDSGSYEQYFGPGTRLTVT.

The V and J genes are TRBV27 and TRBJ2-6; possibly TRBD2 for D (6 bases). The V end was cut by 3 bases, the J end by 0 bases, with 15 bases between. The CDR3 spans 18 residues. Germline CDR1 is MNHEY and CDR2 is SMNVEV (reference sequence). The CDR3: CASSFRSGSISGANVLTF. The CDR3 DNA follows: TGTGCCAGCAGTTTCCGCAGCGGGTCGATCTCTGGGGCCAACGTCCTGACTTTC.

The V call is TRBV10-2, the J call TRBJ2-3, with D possibly being TRBD1 (6 bases). This CDR3 comprises 18 residues. Trimming pared 0 bases from V and 1 base from J, leaving 17 bases between. Germline CDR1 WSHSY, CDR2 SAAADI. This CDR3 is CASSESLGRDMRTDTQYF. CDR3 coding DNA: TGCGCCAGCAGTGAGTCGTTGGGCCGGGACATGCGCACAGATACGCAGTATTTT.

The chain has TRBV4-1 and TRBJ1-5; no reliable D call. Germline CDR1 MGHRA, CDR2 YSYEKL. Trimming cost V 1 base and J 5 bases, with 9 bases left between them. This CDR3 spans 14 amino acids. The CDR3 DNA reads TGCGCCAGCAGCCAAGTAAACGCAGATCAGCCCCAGCATTTT. It codes for CASSQVNADQPQHF.

The rearrangement joins TRBV5-4 to TRBJ1-5; 9 bases agree with TRBD1. V was pared by 3 bases and J by 4 bases, with 11 bases of the junction left unmatched. The CDR3 is 17 residues long. Per germline, CDR1 SGHNT and CDR2 YYREEE (reference sequence). The CDR3 loop reads CASSSHYQGQGNQPQHF. The CDR3 DNA reads as TGTGCCAGCAGCTCCCACTACCAAGGACAGGGGAATCAGCCCCAGCATTTT.